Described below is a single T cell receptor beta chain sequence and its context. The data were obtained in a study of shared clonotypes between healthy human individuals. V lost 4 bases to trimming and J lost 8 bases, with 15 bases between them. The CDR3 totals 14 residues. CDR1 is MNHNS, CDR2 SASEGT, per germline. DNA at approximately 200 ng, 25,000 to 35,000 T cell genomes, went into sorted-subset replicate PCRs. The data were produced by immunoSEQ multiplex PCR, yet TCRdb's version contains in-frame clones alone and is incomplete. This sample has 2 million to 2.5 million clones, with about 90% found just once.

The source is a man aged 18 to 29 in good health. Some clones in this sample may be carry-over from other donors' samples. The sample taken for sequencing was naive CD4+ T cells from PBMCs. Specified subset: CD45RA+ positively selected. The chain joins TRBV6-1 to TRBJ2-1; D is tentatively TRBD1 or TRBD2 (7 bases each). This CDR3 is CASSAISGGDEQFF. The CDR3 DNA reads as TGTGCCAGCAGTGCAATTTCAGGGGGGGATGAGCAGTTCTTC.